The subject of this entry is one TCR beta chain. Its cognate antigen is unknown. The output of every sequencing run, over 190 million TCR-beta sequences, came from 15-18 subjects. TCRdb passed the 5' RACE reads through MiXCR, listing each CDR3 protein once. The table shows tens of thousands of distinct CDR3 sequences, with under 5% occurring only once. These data come from a study of neurological immune-mediated disorders. Whole-study results and caveats: A possible signature appeared as one related-CDR3 cluster, in which phylogenetic grouping placed the repertoires of 18 of 34 multiple sclerosis patients.

The material sequenced was PBMCs. This receptor was taken from a man aged 50-59 years with multiple sclerosis.

The CDR3 DNA reads TGCAGTGCTACCGGGACTAGCGGGAACACAGATACGCAGTATTTT. Protein sequence: CSATGTSGNTDTQYF. The chain recombines TRBV20-1 with TRBJ2-3; 13 nucleotides line up with TRBD2. Germline CDR1 is DFQATT and CDR2 is SNEGSKA (reference sequence). The junction had 3 bases not matched to a gene; V was cut back by 4 bases and J by 2 bases. This CDR3 is built from 15 residues.